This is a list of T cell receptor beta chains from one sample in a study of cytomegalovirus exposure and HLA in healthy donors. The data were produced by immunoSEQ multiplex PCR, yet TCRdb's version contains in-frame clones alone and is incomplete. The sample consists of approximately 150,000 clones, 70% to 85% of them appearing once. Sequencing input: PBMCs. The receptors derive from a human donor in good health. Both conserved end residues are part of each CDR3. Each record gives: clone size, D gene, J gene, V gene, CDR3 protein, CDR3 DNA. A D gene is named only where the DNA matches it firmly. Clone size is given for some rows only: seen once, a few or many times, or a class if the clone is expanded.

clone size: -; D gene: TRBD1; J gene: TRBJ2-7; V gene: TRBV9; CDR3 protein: CASSPQGGTQYEQYF; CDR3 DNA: TGTGCCAGCAGCCCACAGGGGGGAACCCAATACGAGCAGTACTTC
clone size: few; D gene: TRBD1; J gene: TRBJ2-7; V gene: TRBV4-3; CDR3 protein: CASSQEFRGQGMEQYF; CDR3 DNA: TGCGCCAGCAGCCAAGAGTTCCGGGGACAGGGGATGGAGCAGTACTTC
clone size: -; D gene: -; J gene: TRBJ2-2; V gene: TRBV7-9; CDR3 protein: CASSLGHSDTGELFF; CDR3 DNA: TGTGCCAGCAGCTTGGGACACTCGGACACCGGGGAGCTGTTTTTT
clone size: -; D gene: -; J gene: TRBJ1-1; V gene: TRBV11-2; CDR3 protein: CASTDTGTEAFF; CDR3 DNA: TGTGCCAGCACCGACACTGGCACTGAAGCTTTCTTT
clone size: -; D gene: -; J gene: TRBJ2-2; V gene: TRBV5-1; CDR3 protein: CASSPGTVPPGELFF; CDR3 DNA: TGCGCCAGCAGCCCGGGAACGGTCCCCCCCGGGGAGCTGTTTTTT
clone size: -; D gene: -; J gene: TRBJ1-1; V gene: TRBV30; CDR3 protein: CAWSVLPENTEAFF; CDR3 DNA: TGTGCCTGGAGTGTACTTCCTGAGAACACTGAAGCTTTCTTT
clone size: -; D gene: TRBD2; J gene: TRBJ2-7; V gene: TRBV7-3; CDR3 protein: CASSLGLAGAYEQYF; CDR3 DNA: TGTGCCAGCAGCTTAGGACTAGCGGGGGCCTACGAGCAGTACTTC
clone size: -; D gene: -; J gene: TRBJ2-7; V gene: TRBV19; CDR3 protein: CASSAAGVYEQYF; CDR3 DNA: TGTGCCAGTAGTGCCGCAGGGGTGTACGAGCAGTACTTC
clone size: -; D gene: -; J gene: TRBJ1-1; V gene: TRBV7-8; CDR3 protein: CASSLDGIDEAFF; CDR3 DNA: TGTGCCAGCAGCTTAGACGGGATAGATGAAGCTTTCTTT
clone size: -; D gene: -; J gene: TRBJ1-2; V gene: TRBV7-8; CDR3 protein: CASSPTRGTPSGYTF; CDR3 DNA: TGTGCCAGCAGCCCCACCAGGGGTACCCCCTCTGGCTACACCTTC
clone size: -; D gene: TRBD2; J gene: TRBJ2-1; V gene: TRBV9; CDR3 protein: CASSEPGLVSSEQFF; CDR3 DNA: TGTGCCAGCAGCGAACCGGGACTAGTGTCGTCTGAGCAGTTCTTC
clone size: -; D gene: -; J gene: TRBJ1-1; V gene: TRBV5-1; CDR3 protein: CASSQLFRGAAEAFF; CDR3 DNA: TGCGCCAGCAGCCAGCTATTTCGGGGGGCCGCTGAAGCTTTCTTT
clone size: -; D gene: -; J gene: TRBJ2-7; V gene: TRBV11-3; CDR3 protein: CASSLEVGGASSYEQYF; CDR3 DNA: TGTGCCAGCAGCTTAGAAGTCGGCGGGGCGAGCTCCTACGAGCAGTACTTC
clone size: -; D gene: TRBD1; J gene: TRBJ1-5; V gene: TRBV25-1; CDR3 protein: CASSSKRSVDRLNQPQHF; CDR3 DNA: TGTGCCAGCAGTTCTAAAAGGAGCGTGGACAGGCTTAATCAGCCCCAGCATTTT
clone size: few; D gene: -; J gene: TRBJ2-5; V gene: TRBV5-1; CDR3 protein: CASSFNGKQETQYF; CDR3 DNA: TGCGCCAGCAGCTTTAACGGGAAGCAAGAGACCCAGTACTTC
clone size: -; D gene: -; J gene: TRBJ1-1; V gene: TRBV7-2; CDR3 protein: CASSLAPRVNTEAFF; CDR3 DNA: TGTGCCAGCAGCTTAGCGCCTCGGGTGAACACTGAAGCTTTCTTT
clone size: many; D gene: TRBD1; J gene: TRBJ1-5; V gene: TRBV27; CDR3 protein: CASSRGTGGNQPQHF; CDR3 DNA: TGTGCCAGCAGTCGTGGGACAGGGGGCAATCAGCCCCAGCATTTT
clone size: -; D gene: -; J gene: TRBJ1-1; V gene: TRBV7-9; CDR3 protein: CASSLVAGTEAFF; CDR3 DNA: TGTGCCAGCAGCTTAGTCGCGGGCACTGAAGCTTTCTTT
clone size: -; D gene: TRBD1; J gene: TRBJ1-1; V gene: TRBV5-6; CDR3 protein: CASSLDRGRSEAFF; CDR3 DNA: TGTGCCAGCAGCTTAGACAGGGGTCGGAGTGAAGCTTTCTTT
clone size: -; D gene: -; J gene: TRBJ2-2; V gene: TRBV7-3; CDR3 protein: CASSPRRGDTGELFF; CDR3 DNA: TGTGCCAGCAGCCCGAGACGGGGAGACACCGGGGAGCTGTTTTTT
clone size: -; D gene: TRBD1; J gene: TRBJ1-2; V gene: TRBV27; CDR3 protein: CASSFAGQGGYTF; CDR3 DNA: TGTGCCAGCAGTTTTGCGGGACAGGGAGGCTACACCTTC
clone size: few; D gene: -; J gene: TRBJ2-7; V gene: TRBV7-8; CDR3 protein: CASSSSIGGEQYF; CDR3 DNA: TGTGCCAGCAGCTCCTCCATAGGGGGCGAGCAGTACTTC
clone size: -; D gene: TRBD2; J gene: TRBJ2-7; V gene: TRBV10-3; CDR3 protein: CAISPGLAVYEQYF; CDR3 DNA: TGTGCCATCAGCCCGGGACTAGCGGTCTACGAGCAGTACTTC
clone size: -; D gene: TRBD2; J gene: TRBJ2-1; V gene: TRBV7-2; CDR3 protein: CASSPIAAGGFYNEQFF; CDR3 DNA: TGTGCCAGCAGCCCCATCGCGGCGGGGGGCTTCTACAATGAGCAGTTCTTC
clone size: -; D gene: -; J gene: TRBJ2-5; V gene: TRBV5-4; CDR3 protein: CASSSGRVEYQETQYF; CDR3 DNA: TGTGCCAGCAGCTCGGGAAGGGTTGAGTACCAAGAGACCCAGTACTTC
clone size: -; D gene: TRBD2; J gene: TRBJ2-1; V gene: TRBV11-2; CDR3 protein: CASSETSGGAREQFF; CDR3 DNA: TGTGCCAGCAGCGAGACTAGCGGGGGGGCGCGAGAGCAGTTCTTC
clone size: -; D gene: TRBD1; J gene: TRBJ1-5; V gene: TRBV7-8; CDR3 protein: CASSSPGQGAQPQHF; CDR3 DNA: TGTGCCAGCAGCAGTCCGGGACAGGGGGCCCAGCCCCAGCATTTT